The source of this T cell receptor (beta chain) is a study of cytomegalovirus exposure and HLA in healthy donors. Overall study: One earlier analysis, a look at around 180 million T cells, found about 110 million unique TCR beta sequences.

The study's findings and limits: From TCR beta sequences, most subjects' HLA-A and HLA-B alleles were reportedly predicted accurately.

On this clone itself: As yet, its antigen is unknown.

Use of 60 Vbeta and 13 Jbeta primers characterized the PCR. The assay was immunoSEQ multiplex PCR, and TCRdb's table has in-frame clones only and misses some. Here the sample spans about 110,000 clones, over 65% being singletons. This CDR3 is built from 12 residues. Germline values: CDR1 MNHEY, CDR2 SVGAGI. J gave up 10 bases and V 10 bases, and 9 bases lay outside the gene matches. The J gene is TRBJ1-4, the V gene TRBV6-5, with 7 bases lining up with TRBD1. This receptor was taken from a woman aged 40 to 50 in good health and CMV-seropositive. The sequenced material came from PBMCs. CDR3 bases: TGTGCCACCCGACAGGGAGGACGAAAACTGTTTTTT. It translates to CATRQGGRKLFF.